This T cell receptor (beta chain) was observed in a study of human T cells and chemical hapten exposure. Study overall: There were per-sample TCR yield variations, arising mainly from small pooled library volume differences.

V was clipped by 4 bases and J by 6 bases; unmatched bases: 13. Germline CDR1 and CDR2: SGHTA and FQGNSA. The CDR3 extends over 18 amino acids. Many counts were recorded for this clonotype. TCRdb ran MiXCR on the RACE reads and lists one entry per CDR3 protein. The sample yields fewer than 50,000 distinct CDR3 sequences, more than 3% seen once. The time point was: patch test 1, 2 weeks after DPC sensitization. Treatment here: therapeutic diphenylcyclopropenone sensitization with weekly scalp DPC. The study extracted total RNA from unfractionated whole blood. This TCR derives from a man aged 45 to 65 with alopecia areata. Some clones in this sample may be carry-over from other donors' samples. The specimen was whole blood, collected in connection with sensitization to the hapten diphenylcyclopropenone (DPC). The rearrangement links TRBV7-2 to TRBJ2-3, with 13 bases identical to TRBD2. The CDR3 DNA sequence: TGTGCCAGCAGCTCCCAACCCGGACTAGCGGGAGAAGGCGATACGCAGTATTTT. Translation: CASSSQPGLAGEGDTQYF.